This is a list of T cell receptor beta chains from one sample in a study of T cells in localized non-small cell lung cancer. Clones were read by immunoSEQ multiplex PCR, and TCRdb kept only the in-frame ones, dropping some. The table has tens of thousands of clones, about nine tenths seen once. Sequenced here: peripheral blood, sampled before any cancer treatment. These TCRs come from a woman aged 35 to 70 with stage I lung adenocarcinoma. Each CDR3 is given with its conserved first and last residue. A D gene is named only where the DNA matches it firmly. The size field is filled for only some rows; it gives once, few, many or a size class.

j_call v_call clone_size cdr3_length d_call cdr3_aa cdr3_nt
TRBJ1-2 TRBV4-3 . 15 . CASSQEPNTNYGYTF TGCGCCAGCAGCCAAGAACCTAACACTAACTATGGCTACACCTTC
TRBJ2-1 TRBV11-3 . 16 TRBD2 CASSLGRTSGINEQFF TGTGCCAGCAGCTTAGGCAGGACTAGCGGAATCAATGAGCAGTTCTTC
TRBJ2-7 TRBV6-6 once 11 . CASSWGYEQYF TGTGCCAGTTCTTGGGGCTACGAGCAGTACTTC
TRBJ1-1 TRBV7-9 . 13 . CASSFEGNTEAFF TGTGCCAGCAGCTTCGAGGGGAACACTGAAGCTTTCTTT
TRBJ2-5 TRBV11-2 . 17 TRBD2 CASSSQTIGTIQETQYF TGTGCCAGCAGCTCCCAGACCATTGGGACTATCCAAGAGACCCAGTACTTC
TRBJ2-7 TRBV18 . 13 . CASSPRSSYEQYF TGTGCCAGCTCACCCAGGAGCTCCTACGAGCAGTACTTC
TRBJ2-1 TRBV14 . 16 TRBD2 CASSQGAGGFYNEQFF TGTGCCAGCAGCCAAGGAGCGGGGGGTTTCTACAATGAGCAGTTCTTC
TRBJ2-7 TRBV6-4 . 16 TRBD1 CASSETPGQGIYEQYF TGTGCCAGCAGTGAGACCCCGGGACAGGGTATCTACGAGCAGTACTTC
TRBJ1-2 TRBV28 . 11 . CASGGFYGYTF TGTGCCAGCGGGGGGTTCTATGGCTACACCTTC
TRBJ1-1 TRBV5-4 . 15 . CASSPGGGRGTEAFF TGTGCCAGCAGCCCGGGGGGCGGTAGGGGCACTGAAGCTTTCTTT
TRBJ1-1 TRBV4-3 . 15 TRBD1 CASSRGGTGRTEAFF TGCGCCAGCAGCCGGGGGGGGACAGGGCGCACTGAAGCTTTCTTT
TRBJ2-1 TRBV28 . 13 . CASNPGSYNEQFF TGTGCCAGCAACCCCGGTTCCTACAATGAGCAGTTCTTC
TRBJ1-1 TRBV7-2 . 12 . CASSLWGTEAFF TGTGCCAGCAGCTTATGGGGCACTGAAGCTTTCTTT
TRBJ2-1 TRBV21-1 . 11 . CASSKGREQFF TGTGCCAGCAGCAAAGGACGTGAGCAGTTCTTC
TRBJ1-2 TRBV7-2 . 13 . CASSDAPLPGYTF TGTGCCAGCAGCGATGCTCCTCTACCCGGCTACACCTTC
TRBJ2-1 TRBV9 . 16 . CASSVGASGTYNEQFF TGTGCCAGCAGCGTAGGAGCGAGCGGGACATACAATGAGCAGTTCTTC
TRBJ2-1 TRBV27 . 12 TRBD2 CASTDPLAGQFF TGTGCCAGCACCGACCCCCTAGCGGGGCAGTTCTTC
TRBJ1-5 TRBV28 . 16 . CASSLNPGRNNQPQHF TGTGCCAGCAGTTTAAACCCCGGACGGAACAATCAGCCCCAGCATTTT
TRBJ1-5 TRBV30 . 14 . CAWSINSRNQPQHF TGTGCCTGGAGTATAAACAGTCGCAATCAGCCCCAGCATTTT
TRBJ1-2 TRBV18 . 17 . CASSPPFGQRGGHGYTF TGTGCCAGCTCACCACCGTTTGGACAGAGGGGCGGCCATGGCTACACCTTC
TRBJ2-5 TRBV4-3 . 13 . CASSQVEGVTQYF TGCGCCAGCAGCCAAGTGGAGGGGGTGACCCAGTACTTC
TRBJ2-7 TRBV7-3 . 16 TRBD2 CASSLTLSGSSYEQYF TGTGCCAGCAGCTTAACGCTCAGCGGGAGCTCCTACGAGCAGTACTTC
TRBJ2-2 TRBV9 . 15 TRBD2 CASTPHRGVTGELFF TGTGCCAGCACCCCACATCGGGGGGTCACCGGGGAGCTGTTTTTT
TRBJ2-7 TRBV4-3 . 15 . CASSQAQDGAYEQYF TGCGCCAGCAGCCAAGCCCAGGACGGGGCCTACGAGCAGTACTTC
TRBJ1-5 TRBV6-5 . 14 TRBD1 CASRPGQGGQPQHF TGTGCCAGCAGGCCGGGACAGGGAGGTCAGCCCCAGCATTTT
TRBJ2-7 TRBV5-6 once 15 TRBD1 CASSLGQGSPYEQYF TGTGCCAGCAGCCTTGGACAGGGGTCGCCCTACGAGCAGTACTTC
TRBJ1-3 TRBV28 . 15 . CASSLFLRAGNTIYF TGTGCCAGCAGTTTATTTTTGAGGGCTGGAAACACCATATATTTT
TRBJ2-2 TRBV5-1 once 16 . CASSSRVPANTGELFF TGCGCCAGCAGCTCCAGGGTTCCCGCGAACACCGGGGAGCTGTTTTTT
TRBJ2-6 TRBV4-3 . 15 TRBD1 CASSPRTGEANVLTF TGCGCCAGCAGCCCGCGGACAGGGGAGGCCAACGTCCTGACTTTC
TRBJ1-1 TRBV18 . 13 TRBD1 CASSPGQETEAFF TGTGCCAGCTCACCGGGACAGGAAACTGAAGCTTTCTTT
TRBJ1-1 TRBV7-6 . 15 . CASSRVGGANTEAFF TGTGCCAGCAGCCGGGTCGGAGGGGCGAACACTGAAGCTTTCTTT
TRBJ1-5 TRBV19 . 13 . CASSIERNQPQHF TGTGCCAGTAGTATAGAGCGCAATCAGCCCCAGCATTTT
TRBJ2-2 TRBV9 . 13 . CASSELESGELFF TGTGCCAGCAGCGAACTAGAGAGCGGGGAGCTGTTTTTT
TRBJ2-1 TRBV18 . 13 . CASSQGVSGEQFF TGTGCCAGCTCACAAGGCGTCTCCGGTGAGCAGTTCTTC
TRBJ1-2 TRBV7-9 . 15 . CASSLYRRGQGGYTF TGTGCCAGCAGCTTATACCGACGCGGCCAAGGGGGCTACACCTTC
TRBJ2-1 TRBV19 . 18 TRBD2 CASSRAGGLEGPGNEQFF TGTGCCAGTAGTCGGGCGGGAGGGCTCGAAGGGCCCGGCAATGAGCAGTTCTTC
TRBJ1-5 TRBV27 . 16 . CASSSANGGLNQPQHF TGTGCCAGCAGTTCCGCCAACGGGGGCCTAAATCAGCCCCAGCATTTT
TRBJ1-2 TRBV25-1 . 14 . CASSTAGTGGGYTF TGTGCCAGCAGTACCGCCGGGACTGGCGGGGGCTACACCTTC
TRBJ2-3 TRBV11-3 . 15 . CASSSQGLSTDTQYF TGTGCCAGCAGCTCTCAGGGTCTAAGCACAGATACGCAGTATTTT
TRBJ2-3 TRBV20-1 . 10 . CSARGPTQYF TGCAGTGCTAGAGGACCTACGCAGTATTTT
TRBJ1-2 TRBV28 once 13 TRBD1 CASSTGQGFGYTF TGTGCCAGCAGTACGGGACAGGGGTTTGGCTACACCTTC
TRBJ2-7 TRBV7-2 . 14 . CASSSLDNPYEQYF TGTGCCAGCAGCTCCCTGGACAACCCCTACGAGCAGTACTTC
TRBJ2-2 TRBV7-3 once 16 TRBD2 CASSSLAGGGTGELFF TGTGCCAGCAGCTCCTTAGCGGGAGGGGGAACCGGGGAGCTGTTTTTT